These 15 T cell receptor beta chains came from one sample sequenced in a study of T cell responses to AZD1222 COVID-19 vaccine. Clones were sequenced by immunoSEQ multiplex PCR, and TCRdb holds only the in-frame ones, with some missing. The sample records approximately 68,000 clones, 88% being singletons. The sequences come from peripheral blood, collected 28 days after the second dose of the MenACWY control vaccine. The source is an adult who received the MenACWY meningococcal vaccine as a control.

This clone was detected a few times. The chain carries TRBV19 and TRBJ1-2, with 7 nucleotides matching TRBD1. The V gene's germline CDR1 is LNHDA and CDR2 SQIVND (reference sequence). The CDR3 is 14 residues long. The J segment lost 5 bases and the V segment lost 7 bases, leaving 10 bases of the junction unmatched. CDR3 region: CASTTTGAKYGYTF. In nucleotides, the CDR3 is TGTGCCAGTACCACAACAGGGGCGAAGTATGGCTACACCTTC. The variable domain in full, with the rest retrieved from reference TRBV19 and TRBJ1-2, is DGGITQSPKYLFRKEGQNVTLSCEQNLNHDAMYWYRQDPGQGLRLIYYSQIVNDFQKGDIAEGYSVSREKKESFPLTVTSAQKNPTAFYLCASTTTGAKYGYTFGSGTRLTVV.

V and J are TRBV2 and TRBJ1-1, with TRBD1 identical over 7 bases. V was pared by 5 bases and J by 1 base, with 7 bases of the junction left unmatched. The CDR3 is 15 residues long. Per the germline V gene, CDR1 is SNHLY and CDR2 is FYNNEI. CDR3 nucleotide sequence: TGTGCCAGCAGTCCAGTAGGGACAGCGAACACTGAAGCTTTCTTT. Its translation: CASSPVGTANTEAFF.

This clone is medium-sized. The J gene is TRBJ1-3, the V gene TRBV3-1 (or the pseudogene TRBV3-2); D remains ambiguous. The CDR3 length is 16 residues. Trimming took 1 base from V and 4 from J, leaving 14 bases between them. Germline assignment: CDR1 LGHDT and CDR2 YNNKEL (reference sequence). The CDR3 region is CASSQGAHGAGNTIYF. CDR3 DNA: TGTGCCAGCAGCCAAGGGGCTCATGGCGCCGGAAACACCATATATTTT.

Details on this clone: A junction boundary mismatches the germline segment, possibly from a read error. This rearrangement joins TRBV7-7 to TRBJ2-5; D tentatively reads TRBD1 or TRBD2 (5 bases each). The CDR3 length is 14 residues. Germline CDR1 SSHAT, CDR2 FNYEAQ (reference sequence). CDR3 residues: CASSLGTSQETQYF. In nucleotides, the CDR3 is TGTGCTAGCAGCTTAGGGACCAGCCAAGAGACCCAGTACTTC.

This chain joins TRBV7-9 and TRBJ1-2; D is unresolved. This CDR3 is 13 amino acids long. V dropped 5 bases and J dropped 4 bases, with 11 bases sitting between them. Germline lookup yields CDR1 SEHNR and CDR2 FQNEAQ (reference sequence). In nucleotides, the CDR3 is TGTGCCAGCAGCCCCTCGACATTCTATGGCTACACCTTC. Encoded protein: CASSPSTFYGYTF.

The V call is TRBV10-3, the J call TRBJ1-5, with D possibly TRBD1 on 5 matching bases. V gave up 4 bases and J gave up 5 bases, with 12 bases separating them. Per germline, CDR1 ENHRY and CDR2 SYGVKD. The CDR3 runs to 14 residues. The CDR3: CAISVGRGDQPQHF. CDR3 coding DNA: TGTGCCATCAGTGTGGGCAGAGGGGATCAGCCCCAGCATTTT.

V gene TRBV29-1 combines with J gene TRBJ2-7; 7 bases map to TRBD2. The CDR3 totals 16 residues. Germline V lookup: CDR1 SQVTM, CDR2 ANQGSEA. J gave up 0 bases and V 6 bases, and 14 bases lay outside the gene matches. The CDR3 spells CSVRDRGGSSSYEQYF. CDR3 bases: TGCAGCGTACGAGACCGCGGGGGAAGCAGCTCCTACGAGCAGTACTTC.

The CDR3 nucleotides read TGTGCCAGCAACTTCGGGGGGTTCGCGACAGATACGCAGTATTTT. Translated, it gives CASNFGGFATDTQYF. This chain joins TRBV5-4 and TRBJ2-3, with 7 bases fitting TRBD2. CDR3 length: 15 residues. Germline V lookup: CDR1 SGHNT, CDR2 YYREEE (reference sequence). V lost 6 bases, J lost 3 bases, and 10 bases stayed unmatched.

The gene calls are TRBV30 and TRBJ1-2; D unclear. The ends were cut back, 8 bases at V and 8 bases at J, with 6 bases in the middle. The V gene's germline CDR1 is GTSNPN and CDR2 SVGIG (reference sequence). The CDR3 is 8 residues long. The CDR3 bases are TGTGCCGCCGAAGGCTACACCTTC. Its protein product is CAAEGYTF. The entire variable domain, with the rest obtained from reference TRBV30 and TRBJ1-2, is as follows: SQTIHQWPATLVQPVGSPLSLECTVEGTSNPNLYWYRQAAGRGLQLLFYSVGIGQISSEVPQNLSASRPQDRQFILSSKKLLLSDSGFYLCAAEGYTFGSGTRLTVV.

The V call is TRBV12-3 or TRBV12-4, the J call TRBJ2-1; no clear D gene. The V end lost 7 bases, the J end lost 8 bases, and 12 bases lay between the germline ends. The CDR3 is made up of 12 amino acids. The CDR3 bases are TGTGCCAGCACGGACCCGTCGGATGAGCAGTTCTTC. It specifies CASTDPSDEQFF.

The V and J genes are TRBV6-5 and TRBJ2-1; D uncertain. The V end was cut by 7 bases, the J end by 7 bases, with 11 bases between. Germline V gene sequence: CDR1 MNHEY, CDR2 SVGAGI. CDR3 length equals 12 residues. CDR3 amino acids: CASTNPGNEQFF. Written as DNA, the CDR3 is TGTGCCAGCACCAACCCCGGGAATGAGCAGTTCTTC.

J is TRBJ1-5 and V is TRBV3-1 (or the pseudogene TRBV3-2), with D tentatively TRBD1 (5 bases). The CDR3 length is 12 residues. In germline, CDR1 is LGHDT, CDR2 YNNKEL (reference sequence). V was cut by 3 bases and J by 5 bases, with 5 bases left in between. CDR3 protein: CASSQGHQPQHF. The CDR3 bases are TGTGCCAGCAGCCAGGGACATCAGCCCCAGCATTTT.

CDR3 sequence reads: CASSPLAGTAGELFF. CDR3 nucleotide sequence: TGTGCCAGCAGCCCGTTAGCGGGAACCGCCGGGGAGCTGTTTTTT. V is TRBV5-4 and J is TRBJ2-2; 8 bases fit TRBD2. Germline V gene data show CDR1 as SGHNT and CDR2 as YYREEE (reference sequence). The CDR3 covers 15 residues. The V gene end was trimmed by 4 bases and the J gene end by 6 bases; junction bases not matched to a gene: 8.

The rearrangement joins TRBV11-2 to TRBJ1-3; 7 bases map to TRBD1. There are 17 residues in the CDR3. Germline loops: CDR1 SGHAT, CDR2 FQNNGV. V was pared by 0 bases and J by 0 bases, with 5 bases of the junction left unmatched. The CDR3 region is CASSLDRPGGSGNTIYF. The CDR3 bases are TGTGCCAGCAGCTTAGATCGGCCAGGGGGCTCTGGAAACACCATATATTTT.

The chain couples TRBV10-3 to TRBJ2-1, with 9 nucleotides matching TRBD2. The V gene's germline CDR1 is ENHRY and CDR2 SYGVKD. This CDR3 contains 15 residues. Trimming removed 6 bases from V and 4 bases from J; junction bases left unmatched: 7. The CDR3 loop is CAIRTTSGTYNEQFF. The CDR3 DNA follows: TGTGCCATCAGAACGACTAGCGGTACTTACAATGAGCAGTTCTTC.